The TCR beta chain described here comes from a study of PD-1 blockade in classical Hodgkin lymphoma. Study context: The nivolumab dose that patients received was 3 mg/kg, given intravenously every 2 weeks.

Turning to this clone: Its antigen is unknown.

Study-wide points: Reasons behind the repertoire differences stay unclear, perhaps disease activity or earlier therapy. At baseline, newly diagnosed patients reportedly showed less TCR diversity than healthy donors.

Sequencing was performed with immunoSEQ multiplex PCR; in TCRdb, only in-frame clones are kept and a portion is missing. Among 90,000 to 95,000 clones, 85% to 90% were seen once, and the ten largest hold over 8.5%. The germline CDR1 and CDR2 sequences are SQVTM and ANQGSEA. This CDR3 has 13 amino acids. V was clipped by 6 bases and J by 6 bases; unmatched bases: 5. Brentuximab vedotin exposure varied, and every patient relapsed after autologous stem cell transplantation. Under best response, outcomes were complete response, partial response or progressive disease. The sequence was obtained from a human donor with classical Hodgkin lymphoma. The sample in question was peripheral blood mononuclear cells (PBMCs), obtained before the second cycle of nivolumab. The chain carries TRBV29-1 and TRBJ2-3; 11 bases align to TRBD2. The CDR3 nucleotides read TGCAGCGTGGACACTAGCGGGAGTGATACGCAGTATTTT. Its translation: CSVDTSGSDTQYF.